The 19 T cell receptor beta chains in this list originate from one sample, sequenced in a study of early T cells in non-severe SARS-CoV-2 infection. From the 5' RACE reads, TCRdb called clonotypes with MiXCR, one entry per CDR3 protein. Of over 80,000 distinct CDR3 sequences in the sample, over 9.5% were seen once. The sequencing used whole blood, collected at baseline. These receptors all come from an adult who was a healthcare worker with PCR-confirmed SARS-CoV-2 infection or an uninfected control (not recorded which).

The V and J genes are TRBV4-1 and TRBJ1-4; D is unresolved. The CDR3 has 15 amino acids. V lost 1 base, J lost 0 bases, and 6 bases lay in between. CDR1 and CDR2 from the germline V gene are MGHRA and YSYEKL. CDR3 in DNA: TGCGCCAGCAGCCAAGGACCCGCAACTAATGAAAAACTGTTTTTT. Its protein is CASSQGPATNEKLFF.

This clonotype was counted many times. The chain uses TRBV5-1 and TRBJ2-5; D unresolved. This CDR3 is 13 amino acids long. V lost 4 bases to trimming and J lost 1 base, with 8 bases between them. In germline, CDR1 is SGHRS, CDR2 YFSETQ. CDR3 in DNA: TGCGCCAGCAGCCTACAGATCCAAGAGACCCAGTACTTC. Translating gives CASSLQIQETQYF.

The rearrangement links TRBV9 to TRBJ2-1, with D perhaps TRBD2 (5 bases). V lost 2 bases to trimming and J lost 1 base, with 10 bases between them. The germline gives CDR1 SGDLS, CDR2 YYNGEE. The length of the CDR3 is 15 residues. CDR3 DNA sequence: TGTGCCAGCAGCGTCCGTAGCGAGTCCTACAATGAGCAGTTCTTC. It codes for CASSVRSESYNEQFF.

This clonotype was recorded at least ten times. V is TRBV2 and J is TRBJ2-5, with 8 bases aligning to TRBD1. The CDR3 is 14 amino acids. J lost 3 bases, V lost 3 bases, and 3 bases had no gene match. Germline CDR1 and CDR2: SNHLY and FYNNEI. The CDR3 DNA sequence: TGTGCCAGCAGTGACCCGGACAGGGAAGAGACCCAGTACTTC. Its protein product is CASSDPDREETQYF.

The genes are TRBV14 and TRBJ1-2; the D is unclear. The CDR3 has 16 residues. Between the trimmed V and J ends, which lost 0 bases and 0 bases, there was a span of 11 bases. The germline V gene has CDR1 SGHDN and CDR2 FVKESK. In DNA, the CDR3 is TGTGCCAGCAGCCAAGAAGGAACGGGCGCTAACTATGGCTACACCTTC. Its translation: CASSQEGTGANYGYTF. Together with reference TRBV14 and TRBJ1-2, the CDR3 gives the full variable domain: EAGVTQFPSHSVIEKGQTVTLRCDPISGHDNLYWYRRVMGKEIKFLLHFVKESKQDESGMPNNRFLAERTGGTYSTLKVQPAELEDSGVYFCASSQEGTGANYGYTFGSGTRLTVV.

There are a few counts of this clonotype. DNA for the CDR3: TGTGCCAGCAGCCCAAAACTAGCGGGGTTAGACCCCGTGGCAGATACGCAGTATTTT. Translation: CASSPKLAGLDPVADTQYF. The V and J genes are TRBV7-2 and TRBJ2-3; the match to TRBD2 covers 10 bases. This CDR3 contains 19 residues. V lost 5 bases and J lost 4; bases outside the gene matches: 18. Germline V gene data show CDR1 as SGHTA and CDR2 as FQGNSA.

This clonotype was counted between two and nine times. The chain employs TRBV7-9 and TRBJ2-1, with a tentative D call TRBD1 (5 bases). Germline V gives CDR1 SEHNR, CDR2 FQNEAQ (reference sequence). This CDR3 is built from 14 residues. Trimming removed 5 bases from V and 8 bases from J, with 16 bases in between. The CDR3 loop is CASSPPFLGDEQFF. CDR3 coding DNA: TGTGCCAGCAGCCCCCCCTTCCTAGGGGATGAGCAGTTCTTC.

This clonotype was seen a handful of times. V usage is TRBV18 and J usage is TRBJ2-2; the D gene is possibly TRBD2 (6 bases). CDR3 length: 16 amino acids. Germline CDR1 is KGHSH and CDR2 is LQKENI. The germline V and J ends were trimmed by 1 base and 0 bases, with 9 bases remaining between them. The CDR3: CASSPLLASNTGELFF. The CDR3 bases are TGTGCCAGCTCACCACTTCTAGCGTCGAACACCGGGGAGCTGTTTTTT.

This clonotype was seen many times. The genes are TRBV27 and TRBJ2-1; perhaps TRBD2 as D (5 bases). V was clipped by 1 base and J by 8 bases, with 12 bases between them. This CDR3 comprises 14 residues. Germline lookup yields CDR1 MNHEY and CDR2 SMNVEV (reference sequence). CDR3 residues: CASSLYLAGYEQFF. CDR3 DNA sequence: TGTGCCAGCAGTTTATACCTAGCCGGGTATGAGCAGTTCTTC.

The chain is built from TRBV25-1 and TRBJ1-2; 8 nucleotides agree with TRBD1. The CDR3 has 15 residues. The V and J ends lost 2 bases and 8 bases, in that order; junction bases with no gene match: 10. The germline CDR1 and CDR2 sequences are MGHDK and SYGVNS. CDR3: CASSENTGGLKGYTF. The CDR3 DNA reads as TGTGCCAGCAGTGAAAATACAGGGGGTCTAAAGGGCTACACCTTC.

The J gene is TRBJ2-3, the V gene TRBV25-1; D is unresolved. The CDR3 runs 13 residues. CDR1 and CDR2 (germline): MGHDK, SYGVNS. The V end was cut by 4 bases, the J end by 6 bases, with 11 bases between. This CDR3 is CASSAPGIDTQYF. The CDR3 bases are TGTGCCAGCAGTGCCCCCGGTATTGATACGCAGTATTTT.

This clonotype has only a few counts. This chain connects TRBV6-6 to TRBJ2-1, with D possibly being TRBD1 or TRBD2 (5 bases each). The length of the CDR3 is 18 residues. Trimming stripped 6 bases from V and 6 bases from J, with 27 bases between. Germline V gene lookup returns CDR1 MNHNY and CDR2 SVGAGI (reference sequence). The CDR3 loop is CASRTSTLLPGRGNEQFF. As DNA, the CDR3 is TGTGCCAGCAGAACTTCTACCCTCCTACCGGGACGAGGCAATGAGCAGTTCTTC.

At least ten counts were recorded for this clonotype. The chain recombines TRBV7-3 with TRBJ1-6, with TRBD1 identical over 9 bases. Looked up from germline, CDR1 is SGHTA and CDR2 is FQGTGA. This CDR3 has 19 amino acids. The trim removed 5 bases at V and 0 bases at J, leaving 11 bases unmatched. The chain's CDR3 is CASSRVRQGESSYNSPLHF. The CDR3 region has the DNA TGTGCCAGCAGCCGCGTCCGACAGGGGGAGAGCTCCTATAATTCACCCCTCCACTTT.

The V call is TRBV6-5, the J call TRBJ2-3, with D perhaps being TRBD1 or TRBD2 (6 bases each). The length of the CDR3 is 13 residues. V was clipped by 11 bases and J by 1 base, with 13 bases between them. CDR1 MNHEY and CDR2 SVGAGI come from the germline V gene. CDR3 coding DNA: TGTGCCTGCCATAGGGGGGGCACAGATACGCAGTATTTT. Protein sequence: CACHRGGTDTQYF.

This clonotype showed up just a few times. This chain connects TRBV28 to TRBJ2-1; no clear D gene. The CDR3 loop spans 15 amino acids. With 5 bases removed from V and 1 base from J, the gap between germline ends came to 12 bases. Per germline, CDR1 MDHEN and CDR2 SYDVKM. This CDR3 reads CASSRVPPSYNEQFF. The CDR3 DNA reads TGTGCCAGCAGTAGGGTTCCGCCATCCTACAATGAGCAGTTCTTC. Looking up the rest from reference TRBV28 and TRBJ2-1 gives the full variable domain: DVKVTQSSRYLVKRTGEKVFLECVQDMDHENMFWYRQDPGLGLRLIYFSYDVKMKEKGDIPEGYSVSREKKERFSLILESASTNQTSMYLCASSRVPPSYNEQFFGPGTRLTVL.

This clonotype occurred a few times. This chain connects TRBV5-1 to TRBJ2-3, with 8 bases identical to TRBD1. V trimming: 5 bases; J trimming: 0 bases; junction bases outside the gene matches: 11. Germline-derived CDR1 and CDR2 are SGHRS and YFSETQ. The CDR3 extends over 17 amino acids. CDR3 sequence (DNA): TGCGCCAGCAGAGGAGCGTCGGACAGGGCGAGCACAGATACGCAGTATTTT. Its protein is CASRGASDRASTDTQYF. Combining the CDR3 with reference TRBV5-1 and TRBJ2-3 gives the whole variable domain KAGVTQTPRYLIKTRGQQVTLSCSPISGHRSVSWYQQTPGQGLQFLFEYFSETQRNKGNFPGRFSGRQFSNSRSEMNVSTLELGDSALYLCASRGASDRASTDTQYFGPGTRLTVL.

This clonotype was found a few times. The chain employs TRBV12-3 or TRBV12-4 and TRBJ2-1; D is ambiguous. The CDR3 extends over 11 amino acids. V was trimmed by 3 bases and J by 8 bases, leaving 5 bases between them. Here the CDR3 reads CASSFSYEQFF. The CDR3 DNA sequence: TGTGCCAGCAGTTTCTCGTATGAGCAGTTCTTC.

The V gene is TRBV11-2, the J gene TRBJ1-1; no firm D call. The CDR3 contains 12 residues. Trimming stripped 3 bases from V and 4 bases from J, with 6 bases between. Looked up from germline, CDR1 is SGHAT and CDR2 is FQNNGV. CDR3 coding DNA: TGTGCCAGCAGCTTCGGAAGCACTGAAGCTTTCTTT. Protein: CASSFGSTEAFF.

This chain connects TRBV11-1 to TRBJ2-2; tentatively, D is TRBD1 or TRBD2 (5 bases each). Trimming removed 4 bases at V and 4 bases at J, with 10 bases between. Germline V gene sequence: CDR1 SGHAT, CDR2 FQDESV (reference sequence). CDR3 length: 14 amino acids. This CDR3 is CASSSGRGTGELFF. CDR3 nucleotide sequence: TGTGCCAGCAGCTCGGGGCGCGGCACCGGGGAGCTGTTTTTT.